What follows are 10 T cell receptor beta chains derived from one specimen sequenced in a study of T cell responses to AZD1222 COVID-19 vaccine. Profiled with immunoSEQ multiplex PCR; TCRdb holds only in-frame clones, not every one. The profile shows 170,000 or so clones, 80% to 95% of them singletons. Source: peripheral blood, taken 28 days after the second dose of the MenACWY control vaccine. Receptors originate from an adult who received the MenACWY meningococcal vaccine as a control.

The CDR3 DNA follows: TGTGCCACCACTTTCTCACTTGCTAGCACAGATACGCAGTATTTT. It yields the protein CATTFSLASTDTQYF. The chain joins TRBV9 to TRBJ2-3; unclear D gene. The V end was cut by 9 bases, the J end by 0 bases, with 17 bases between. The CDR3 has 15 residues. Germline V gene lookup returns CDR1 SGDLS and CDR2 YYNGEE.

The chain joins TRBV19 to TRBJ1-4; weak D call: TRBD1 (5 bases). The CDR3 totals 16 residues. Between the trimmed V and J ends, which lost 4 bases and 7 bases, there was a span of 19 bases. CDR1 is LNHDA and CDR2 is SQIVND in the germline V gene (reference sequence). In DNA, the CDR3 is TGTGCCAGTAGTAGCCAGGGAGCGGGTTTAGGTGAAAAACTGTTTTTT. Amino acid sequence: CASSSQGAGLGEKLFF.

V gene TRBV27 combines with J gene TRBJ1-1, with D perhaps TRBD1 (6 bases). V dropped 4 bases and J dropped 5 bases, with 11 bases sitting between them. Germline values: CDR1 MNHEY, CDR2 SMNVEV (reference sequence). The CDR3 runs 13 residues. CDR3 nucleotide sequence: TGTGCCAGCAGTTCACAGGGTCATACTGAAGCTTTCTTT. Translating gives CASSSQGHTEAFF.

The chain links TRBV12-3 or TRBV12-4 to TRBJ2-7; 7 bases align to TRBD1. V was clipped by 6 bases and J by 3 bases; unmatched bases: 5. This CDR3 has 13 residues. This CDR3 is CASRRAGGYEQYF. In nucleotides, the CDR3 is TGTGCCAGCAGGAGAGCAGGGGGCTACGAGCAGTACTTC.

The rearrangement joins TRBV27 to TRBJ1-1, with a tentative D call TRBD1 (6 bases). The length of the CDR3 is 13 residues. V lost 2 bases and J lost 6, with 10 bases in between. The V gene's germline CDR1 is MNHEY and CDR2 SMNVEV (reference sequence). Here the CDR3 reads CASSLAGGAEAFF. As DNA, the CDR3 is TGTGCCAGCAGTTTAGCCGGGGGCGCTGAAGCTTTCTTT.

This clone was seen a few times. For the CDR3, the DNA is TGTGCCAGCAGCTCTGGGGGTCGCTCCTACGAGCAGTACTTC. Amino acids: CASSSGGRSYEQYF. The chain combines TRBV5-4 with TRBJ2-7; TRBD1 or TRBD2 may be the D gene (5 bases each). Trimming removed 3 bases at V and 0 bases at J, with 10 bases between. Germline values: CDR1 SGHNT, CDR2 YYREEE (reference sequence). The CDR3 length is 14 residues.

This chain uses TRBV19 with TRBJ2-6; tentatively, D is TRBD1 (5 bases). Germline assignment: CDR1 LNHDA and CDR2 SQIVND (reference sequence). V was cut by 5 bases and J by 4 bases, with 12 bases left in between. There are 15 residues in the CDR3. CDR3 nucleotide sequence: TGTGCCAGTAGTGCTGACAGTGCAGGGGCCAACGTCCTGACTTTC. Its translation: CASSADSAGANVLTF.

The rearrangement links TRBV19 to TRBJ1-1; a weak D match, TRBD1 (6 bases). The V gene's germline CDR1 is LNHDA and CDR2 SQIVND (reference sequence). Trimming removed 1 base from V and 0 bases from J, with 27 bases in between. The CDR3 has 21 residues. CDR3 in DNA: TGTGCCAGTAGTATAGTATCCGGGGGCGTTCAAGAAGGTTATATGAACACTGAAGCTTTCTTT. It specifies CASSIVSGGVQEGYMNTEAFF.

V usage is TRBV18 and J usage is TRBJ1-1, with 9 bases matching TRBD1. Germline CDR1 and CDR2: KGHSH and LQKENI. V lost 3 bases to trimming and J lost 5 bases; unmatched junction nucleotides: 4. The CDR3 loop spans 14 amino acids. The DNA of the CDR3 is TGTGCCAGCTCACCGGGACAGGGTAGGACTGAAGCTTTCTTT. It encodes CASSPGQGRTEAFF.

This clone has a handful of counts. The chain recombines TRBV14 with TRBJ1-2; maybe TRBD1 (5 bases). The CDR3 totals 15 residues. Trimming removed 1 base from V and 6 bases from J, with 15 bases in between. Germline CDR1 and CDR2: SGHDN and FVKESK. The chain's CDR3 is CASSQAWGVGNGYTF. The CDR3 region has the DNA TGTGCCAGCAGCCAAGCCTGGGGGGTTGGTAATGGCTACACCTTC.